These T cell receptor beta chains were read from a single sample in a study of technical replicates of blood from a few donors. The protocol was immunoSEQ multiplex PCR, while the TCRdb copy is restricted to in-frame clones and leaves out a portion. This sample has about 83,000 clones, with roughly 96% found just once. Sequences were obtained from T cells isolated from PBMCs. The receptors derive from a human donor in good health. CDR3s include the opening cysteine and the closing phenylalanine or tryptophan. The order of the fields is V gene, J gene, clone size, D gene, CDR3 DNA, CDR3 protein. A D gene is named only where the DNA matches it firmly. Not all rows give a size; the values are once, few, many and, for expanded clones, a class.

v_gene: TRBV30
j_gene: TRBJ2-1
abundance: .
d_gene: .
CDR3nt: TGTGCCTGGACAGCTAGTGGCAATGAGCAGTTCTTC
CDR3aa: CAWTASGNEQFF

v_gene: TRBV7-9
j_gene: TRBJ2-2
abundance: .
d_gene: .
CDR3nt: TGTGCCAGCAGCCGGACGGGAACCGGGGAGCTGTTTTTT
CDR3aa: CASSRTGTGELFF

v_gene: TRBV5-4
j_gene: TRBJ2-3
abundance: .
d_gene: TRBD2
CDR3nt: TGTGCCAGCAGCTTGGATCTGAGCGGGAGTATCAGCACAGATACGCAGTATTTT
CDR3aa: CASSLDLSGSISTDTQYF

v_gene: TRBV7-9
j_gene: TRBJ1-2
abundance: .
d_gene: TRBD1
CDR3nt: TGTGCCAGCAGCTTATGGGACAGTTTTCATGGCTACACCTTC
CDR3aa: CASSLWDSFHGYTF

v_gene: TRBV6-5
j_gene: TRBJ2-1
abundance: once
d_gene: TRBD1
CDR3nt: TGTGCCAGCAGTTTAATCCAGGGGGCAGCCTACAATGAGCAGTTCTTC
CDR3aa: CASSLIQGAAYNEQFF

v_gene: TRBV10-2
j_gene: TRBJ2-3
abundance: .
d_gene: .
CDR3nt: TGCGCCAGCAGTGAGCATAGAGATACGCAGTATTTT
CDR3aa: CASSEHRDTQYF

v_gene: TRBV4-2
j_gene: TRBJ2-7
abundance: .
d_gene: .
CDR3nt: TGTGCCAGCAGCCATTTTAGCGCAAACTCCTACGAGCAGTACTTC
CDR3aa: CASSHFSANSYEQYF

v_gene: TRBV10-3
j_gene: TRBJ1-1
abundance: .
d_gene: .
CDR3nt: TGTGCCATCAGTGAAGGACAGCGGGGTGAAGCTTTCTTT
CDR3aa: CAISEGQRGEAFF

v_gene: TRBV9
j_gene: TRBJ2-7
abundance: .
d_gene: TRBD2
CDR3nt: TGTGCCAGCAGCGTAGTCTCTAGCGGCTTTCACGAGCAGTACTTC
CDR3aa: CASSVVSSGFHEQYF

v_gene: TRBV5-1
j_gene: TRBJ1-4
abundance: .
d_gene: .
CDR3nt: TGCGCCAGCAGCTTGCGAGCTAATGAAAAACTGTTTTTT
CDR3aa: CASSLRANEKLFF

v_gene: TRBV11-2
j_gene: TRBJ2-7
abundance: .
d_gene: .
CDR3nt: TGTGCCAGCAGCTGGGGGGTAGACGGCTACGAGCAGTACTTC
CDR3aa: CASSWGVDGYEQYF

v_gene: TRBV28
j_gene: TRBJ2-1
abundance: .
d_gene: TRBD2
CDR3nt: TGTGCCAGCAGTTGGGGGGTAGGACTAGCGGGAGTTCAGGGGAACAATGAGCAGTTCTTC
CDR3aa: CASSWGVGLAGVQGNNEQFF

v_gene: TRBV10-2
j_gene: TRBJ1-1
abundance: once
d_gene: .
CDR3nt: TGCGCCAGCAGCCAGGGAGGGGGCACTGAAGCTTTCTTT
CDR3aa: CASSQGGGTEAFF

v_gene: TRBV13
j_gene: TRBJ2-7
abundance: .
d_gene: TRBD1
CDR3nt: TGTGCCAGCAGCAAGGGACAGGGGAAATCCGAGCAGTACTTC
CDR3aa: CASSKGQGKSEQYF

v_gene: TRBV4-1
j_gene: TRBJ1-5
abundance: once
d_gene: .
CDR3nt: TGCGCCAGCAGCCATATGGAGAGCAATCAGCCCCAGCATTTT
CDR3aa: CASSHMESNQPQHF

v_gene: TRBV9
j_gene: TRBJ2-2
abundance: .
d_gene: TRBD2
CDR3nt: TGTGCCAGCAGCGTAGCCTCGATAGCGGGAGGGCTGTTCCCCGGGGAGCTGTTTTTT
CDR3aa: CASSVASIAGGLFPGELFF

v_gene: TRBV19
j_gene: TRBJ2-3
abundance: .
d_gene: TRBD2
CDR3nt: TGTGCCAGTAAAAGGAGCGGGAGGGCCTCAGATACGCAGTATTTT
CDR3aa: CASKRSGRASDTQYF

v_gene: TRBV4-3
j_gene: TRBJ2-1
abundance: .
d_gene: TRBD2
CDR3nt: TGCGCCAGCAGCCCAGAGACTAGCGGAGCTTACAATGAGCAGTTCTTC
CDR3aa: CASSPETSGAYNEQFF

v_gene: TRBV19
j_gene: TRBJ1-2
abundance: once
d_gene: TRBD1
CDR3nt: TGTGCCAGTTTAACGGACAGGGCTGTCTACACCTTC
CDR3aa: CASLTDRAVYTF

v_gene: TRBV4-1
j_gene: TRBJ2-1
abundance: .
d_gene: .
CDR3nt: TGCGCCAGCAGCCAAGCAACGGATCCGAGGGATGAGCAGTTCTTC
CDR3aa: CASSQATDPRDEQFF

v_gene: TRBV20-1
j_gene: TRBJ1-1
abundance: .
d_gene: .
CDR3nt: TGCAGTGCAGGGGAGAACACTGAAGCTTTCTTT
CDR3aa: CSAGENTEAFF

v_gene: TRBV29-1
j_gene: TRBJ1-4
abundance: .
d_gene: .
CDR3nt: TGCAGCGCGGGGGAAAGGGAAAAACTGTTTTTT
CDR3aa: CSAGEREKLFF

v_gene: TRBV7-8
j_gene: TRBJ1-1
abundance: .
d_gene: .
CDR3nt: TGTGCCAGCAGCTCAGAACAACTAGGGACTGAAGCTTTCTTT
CDR3aa: CASSSEQLGTEAFF

v_gene: TRBV2
j_gene: TRBJ2-7
abundance: .
d_gene: .
CDR3nt: TGTGCCAGCAGTGCCAGCTACGAGCAGTACTTC
CDR3aa: CASSASYEQYF

v_gene: TRBV7-9
j_gene: TRBJ1-1
abundance: .
d_gene: TRBD1
CDR3nt: TGTGCCAGCGGCATCATATATAGACAGGGGAACACTGAAGCTTTCTTT
CDR3aa: CASGIIYRQGNTEAFF

v_gene: TRBV7-3
j_gene: TRBJ2-7
abundance: once
d_gene: TRBD1
CDR3nt: TGTGCCAGCAGCGTGACGGGACAGGGCTCCGAGCAGTACTTC
CDR3aa: CASSVTGQGSEQYF

v_gene: TRBV15
j_gene: TRBJ1-2
abundance: .
d_gene: TRBD1
CDR3nt: TGTGCCACCAGCAGAGAGGCAGGGGGCGGCTATGGCTACACCTTC
CDR3aa: CATSREAGGGYGYTF

v_gene: TRBV5-1
j_gene: TRBJ2-6
abundance: .
d_gene: .
CDR3nt: TGCGCCAGCAGCCCCCAGACAGGAATCTCTGGGGCCAACGTCCTGACTTTC
CDR3aa: CASSPQTGISGANVLTF

v_gene: TRBV27
j_gene: TRBJ2-7
abundance: .
d_gene: .
CDR3nt: TGTGCCAGCAGTTTATCCCATGGGGGGATCCACGAGCAGTACTTC
CDR3aa: CASSLSHGGIHEQYF

v_gene: TRBV11-3
j_gene: TRBJ1-1
abundance: .
d_gene: .
CDR3nt: TGTGCCAGCAGCTCCCTCAACAGGGAAGGAAACACTGAAGCTTTCTTT
CDR3aa: CASSSLNREGNTEAFF

v_gene: TRBV11-2
j_gene: TRBJ1-5
abundance: .
d_gene: .
CDR3nt: TGTGCCAGCAGCTCCCGAGGGGGAGCGCGAGGCAATCAGCCCCAGCATTTT
CDR3aa: CASSSRGGARGNQPQHF

v_gene: TRBV4-1
j_gene: TRBJ2-1
abundance: .
d_gene: TRBD2
CDR3nt: TGCGCCAGCAGCCAAGATGGACTAGCGGGAGAATATGAGCAGTTCTTC
CDR3aa: CASSQDGLAGEYEQFF

v_gene: TRBV5-6
j_gene: TRBJ2-2
abundance: .
d_gene: .
CDR3nt: TGTGCCAGCACCAGGATCGAACTCTTGTCCGGGGAGCTGTTTTTT
CDR3aa: CASTRIELLSGELFF

v_gene: TRBV28
j_gene: TRBJ1-2
abundance: .
d_gene: TRBD1
CDR3nt: TGTGCCAGCAGTTTTAATCTTGGACAGGGGAAAGGCTACACCTTC
CDR3aa: CASSFNLGQGKGYTF